This T cell receptor beta chain was documented in a study of technical replicates of blood from a few donors. Using immunoSEQ multiplex PCR, the repertoire was profiled, and TCRdb retains in-frame clones only, with some absent. Altogether over 80,000 clones are present, around 96% being singletons, with the ten largest covering under 0.45%. This CDR3 region has 13 residues. The V end lost 0 bases, the J end lost 8 bases, and 10 bases lay between the germline ends. Per germline, CDR1 LNHDA and CDR2 SQIVND (reference sequence). This sequence joins TRBV19 and TRBJ1-2; possible D gene TRBD1, 5 bases. Input material: T cells isolated from PBMCs. The source is a human donor in good health. The CDR3 is CASSIDRDSGYTF. The CDR3 bases are TGTGCCAGTAGTATAGACAGGGATTCGGGCTACACCTTC.